This T cell receptor (beta chain) originates from a study of T cell responses to AZD1222 COVID-19 vaccine. Using immunoSEQ multiplex PCR, the repertoire was profiled, and TCRdb retains in-frame clones only, with some absent. The sample has 90,000 to 100,000 clones, roughly 90% seen once. Germline CDR1 reads LNHNV; CDR2 reads YYDKDF (reference sequence). Deletions cut 1 base from V and 3 bases from J, with 7 bases between. The CDR3 has 15 amino acids. This clone was observed a single time. V gene TRBV15 combines with J gene TRBJ1-6; no reliable D call. The material sequenced was peripheral blood, taken on day 0 of AZD1222 vaccination. The source is an adult in good health. The CDR3 reads CATSRAGGYNSPLHF. CDR3 nucleotides: TGTGCCACCAGCAGAGCTGGAGGCTATAATTCACCCCTCCACTTT.